The rows below give T cell receptor beta chains drawn from one sample of a study of OX40 agonist ivuxolimab in advanced cancers. Produced via immunoSEQ multiplex PCR; TCRdb's table is partial and in-frame only. The table lists 25,000 to 35,000 clones, 84% of them singletons. The sequences come from CD4+ or CD8+ T cells sorted from blood, collected in a trial of the OX40 agonist ivuxolimab. Every receptor here comes from an adult with an advanced solid tumor such as melanoma, head and neck, liver or kidney cancer. Both conserved end residues are part of each CDR3. A D gene is named only where the DNA matches it firmly. Not all rows give a size; the values are once, few, many and, for expanded clones, a class.

cdr3_length: 14; v_call: TRBV11-2; clone_size: once; d_call: .; j_call: TRBJ2-7; cdr3_aa: CASSLEASTYEQYF; cdr3_nt: TGTGCCAGCAGCTTAGAGGCCAGTACCTACGAGCAGTACTTC
cdr3_length: 13; v_call: TRBV10-2; clone_size: .; d_call: .; j_call: TRBJ2-7; cdr3_aa: CASGEGKAYEQYF; cdr3_nt: TGCGCCAGCGGGGAAGGCAAGGCCTACGAGCAGTACTTC
cdr3_length: 14; v_call: TRBV18; clone_size: .; d_call: TRBD1; j_call: TRBJ2-2; cdr3_aa: CASSSTGETGELFF; cdr3_nt: TGTGCCAGCTCATCAACAGGGGAAACCGGGGAGCTGTTTTTT
cdr3_length: 14; v_call: TRBV5-6; clone_size: .; d_call: .; j_call: TRBJ1-1; cdr3_aa: CASSHRGGDTEAFF; cdr3_nt: TGTGCCAGCAGCCACCGCGGGGGTGACACTGAAGCTTTCTTT
cdr3_length: 14; v_call: TRBV9; clone_size: .; d_call: .; j_call: TRBJ1-1; cdr3_aa: CASSPRWENTEAFF; cdr3_nt: TGTGCCAGCAGCCCCCGCTGGGAGAACACTGAAGCTTTCTTT
cdr3_length: 10; v_call: TRBV6-1; clone_size: .; d_call: .; j_call: TRBJ1-1; cdr3_aa: CASSEAEAFF; cdr3_nt: TGTGCCAGCAGTGAGGCTGAAGCTTTCTTT
cdr3_length: 11; v_call: TRBV4-2; clone_size: few; d_call: .; j_call: TRBJ2-1; cdr3_aa: CASSHYNEQFF; cdr3_nt: TGTGCCAGCAGCCATTACAATGAGCAGTTCTTC
cdr3_length: 14; v_call: TRBV7-2; clone_size: .; d_call: .; j_call: TRBJ2-2; cdr3_aa: CASSPRGETGELFF; cdr3_nt: TGTGCCAGCAGCCCACGCGGAGAGACCGGGGAGCTGTTTTTT
cdr3_length: 14; v_call: TRBV9; clone_size: .; d_call: .; j_call: TRBJ1-5; cdr3_aa: CASSVDDSNQPQHF; cdr3_nt: TGTGCCAGCAGCGTGGACGATAGCAATCAGCCCCAGCATTTT
cdr3_length: 14; v_call: TRBV7-8; clone_size: .; d_call: .; j_call: TRBJ2-7; cdr3_aa: CASSLVPGFDEQYF; cdr3_nt: TGTGCCAGCAGCTTAGTTCCGGGCTTCGACGAGCAGTACTTC
cdr3_length: 15; v_call: TRBV5-4; clone_size: .; d_call: TRBD2; j_call: TRBJ2-7; cdr3_aa: CASSQDSGSSYEQYF; cdr3_nt: TGTGCCAGCAGCCAAGATAGCGGGAGCTCCTACGAGCAGTACTTC
cdr3_length: 16; v_call: TRBV28; clone_size: .; d_call: .; j_call: TRBJ1-5; cdr3_aa: CATQDTGSASNQPQHF; cdr3_nt: TGTGCCACCCAGGATACAGGCAGCGCGAGCAATCAGCCCCAGCATTTT
cdr3_length: 14; v_call: TRBV2; clone_size: medium-sized; d_call: TRBD1; j_call: TRBJ1-1; cdr3_aa: CASVDRGTNTEAFF; cdr3_nt: TGTGCCAGCGTCGACAGGGGGACGAACACTGAAGCTTTCTTT
cdr3_length: 14; v_call: TRBV18; clone_size: .; d_call: TRBD1; j_call: TRBJ2-7; cdr3_aa: CASSPTTGNREQYF; cdr3_nt: TGTGCCAGCTCACCGACGACAGGGAATCGCGAGCAGTACTTC
cdr3_length: 14; v_call: TRBV4-1; clone_size: .; d_call: .; j_call: TRBJ2-3; cdr3_aa: CASSRKHDTDTQYF; cdr3_nt: TGCGCCAGCAGCCGGAAACATGATACAGATACGCAGTATTTT
cdr3_length: 14; v_call: TRBV6-1; clone_size: .; d_call: TRBD1; j_call: TRBJ2-7; cdr3_aa: CASIPGGQVSEQYF; cdr3_nt: TGTGCCAGCATACCTGGGGGACAGGTAAGCGAGCAGTACTTC
cdr3_length: 15; v_call: TRBV27; clone_size: .; d_call: TRBD2; j_call: TRBJ2-1; cdr3_aa: CASSPRTSGGNEQFF; cdr3_nt: TGTGCCAGCAGCCCCCGGACTAGCGGGGGGAATGAGCAGTTCTTC
cdr3_length: 14; v_call: TRBV27; clone_size: once; d_call: .; j_call: TRBJ1-1; cdr3_aa: CASSLWGGDTEAFF; cdr3_nt: TGTGCCAGCAGTTTGTGGGGGGGGGACACTGAAGCTTTCTTT
cdr3_length: 14; v_call: TRBV7-2; clone_size: few; d_call: .; j_call: TRBJ1-4; cdr3_aa: CASSFLGRHEKLFF; cdr3_nt: TGTGCCAGCAGCTTTTTAGGGAGGCATGAAAAACTGTTTTTT
cdr3_length: 15; v_call: TRBV27; clone_size: .; d_call: .; j_call: TRBJ2-3; cdr3_aa: CASSILTPSTDTQYF; cdr3_nt: TGTGCCAGCAGTATTTTAACTCCTAGCACAGATACGCAGTATTTT
cdr3_length: 14; v_call: TRBV5-3; clone_size: .; d_call: .; j_call: TRBJ2-7; cdr3_aa: CARSLFREEYEQYF; cdr3_nt: TGTGCCAGAAGCTTGTTCAGGGAAGAGTACGAGCAGTACTTC
cdr3_length: 12; v_call: TRBV14; clone_size: .; d_call: .; j_call: TRBJ1-4; cdr3_aa: CASSQSREKLFF; cdr3_nt: TGTGCCAGCAGCCAAAGTAGGGAAAAACTGTTTTTT
cdr3_length: 16; v_call: TRBV4-1; clone_size: .; d_call: .; j_call: TRBJ1-1; cdr3_aa: CASSQDAGYMNTEAFF; cdr3_nt: TGCGCCAGCAGCCAAGATGCCGGATACATGAACACTGAAGCTTTCTTT
cdr3_length: 13; v_call: TRBV27; clone_size: .; d_call: TRBD1; j_call: TRBJ1-4; cdr3_aa: CASTGQPNEKLFF; cdr3_nt: TGTGCCAGCACGGGACAGCCTAATGAAAAACTGTTTTTT
cdr3_length: 14; v_call: TRBV18; clone_size: .; d_call: .; j_call: TRBJ1-1; cdr3_aa: CASSPPGANTEAFF; cdr3_nt: TGTGCCAGCTCACCACCGGGGGCAAACACTGAAGCTTTCTTT
cdr3_length: 11; v_call: TRBV28; clone_size: .; d_call: .; j_call: TRBJ2-5; cdr3_aa: CASREGPRLYF; cdr3_nt: TGTGCCAGCAGAGAGGGCCCACGGTTGTACTTC
cdr3_length: 15; v_call: TRBV5-6; clone_size: .; d_call: .; j_call: TRBJ1-4; cdr3_aa: CASSLTARDVEKLFF; cdr3_nt: TGTGCCAGCAGCTTGACTGCCAGGGATGTAGAAAAACTGTTTTTT
cdr3_length: 13; v_call: TRBV11-1; clone_size: .; d_call: .; j_call: TRBJ2-5; cdr3_aa: CASRSGSQETQYF; cdr3_nt: TGTGCCAGCAGGTCGGGTTCCCAAGAGACCCAGTACTTC